Below are 22 T cell receptor beta chains sequenced from a single sample in a study of cytomegalovirus exposure and HLA in healthy donors. The PCR employed 60 Vbeta primers together with 13 Jbeta primers. Assay used: immunoSEQ multiplex PCR; TCRdb lists only in-frame clones, some missing. Of more than 95,000 clones in the sample, about 81% were seen once. Sequencing was carried out using PBMCs. These receptors all come from a man aged 25 to 40 in good health and CMV-seronegative.

The chain links TRBV4-3 to TRBJ2-7; 8 bases line up with TRBD1. The CDR3 is 14 amino acids. With 0 bases clipped from V and 6 bases from J, the junction kept 4 bases outside the gene matches. The V gene's germline CDR1 is LGHNA and CDR2 YSLEER. CDR3 in DNA: TGCGCCAGCAGCCAAGAAGCAGGGGGCCTCGAGCAGTACTTC. This encodes CASSQEAGGLEQYF.

This chain joins TRBV4-1 and TRBJ2-5; no clear D. The CDR3 totals 16 residues. V lost 3 bases and J lost 5, with 19 bases in between. In germline, CDR1 is MGHRA, CDR2 YSYEKL. The CDR3 DNA reads as TGCGCCAGCAGCCAGGGTACCGACCGCCCCGGGGAGACCCAGTACTTC. It specifies CASSQGTDRPGETQYF.

This chain links TRBV9 with TRBJ1-1; 7 bases agree with TRBD1. This CDR3 is built from 16 residues. The junction had 7 bases not matched to a gene; V was cut back by 1 base and J by 1 base. CDR1 is SGDLS and CDR2 is YYNGEE in the germline V gene. This chain's CDR3 is CASSVYLGTENTEAFF. The CDR3 bases are TGTGCCAGCAGCGTATATCTAGGGACAGAGAACACTGAAGCTTTCTTT.

The genes are TRBV19 and TRBJ1-1; D ambiguous. Trimming stripped 7 bases from V and 0 bases from J, with 12 bases between. The CDR3 has 14 residues. Germline CDR1 is LNHDA and CDR2 is SQIVND (reference sequence). The chain's CDR3 is CASTRPRMNTEAFF. The CDR3 region has the DNA TGTGCCAGTACGAGGCCGAGGATGAACACTGAAGCTTTCTTT.

The genes are TRBV7-2 and TRBJ1-5; D is unclear. The CDR3 consists of 16 residues. Germline lookup yields CDR1 SGHTA and CDR2 FQGNSA. V was clipped by 5 bases and J by 4 bases, with 18 bases between them. The CDR3: CASSPEGILRNQPQHF. For the CDR3, the DNA is TGTGCCAGCAGCCCCGAGGGCATTCTGCGGAATCAGCCCCAGCATTTT.

V and J are TRBV11-2 and TRBJ2-7, with D hard to call. The CDR3 has 12 amino acids. Germline CDR1 reads SGHAT; CDR2 reads FQNNGV. Trimming removed 5 bases at V and 7 bases at J, with 12 bases between. The CDR3 DNA reads as TGTGCCAGCAGCCTCACCCCCAGGGAGCAGTACTTC. Translated: CASSLTPREQYF.

This rearrangement joins TRBV9 to TRBJ2-5; possible D gene TRBD2, 6 bases. Trimming left V 0 bases short and J 1 base short, with 7 bases between. CDR3 length equals 14 residues. Looked up from germline, CDR1 is SGDLS and CDR2 is YYNGEE. The CDR3 loop reads CASSVGGVQETQYF. The CDR3 DNA reads as TGTGCCAGCAGCGTAGGGGGGGTCCAAGAGACCCAGTACTTC.

The CDR3 loop is CASLLGHGTDTQYF. CDR3 sequence (DNA): TGTGCCAGCCTCTTGGGGCACGGCACAGATACGCAGTATTTT. The V and J genes are TRBV7-9 and TRBJ2-3; D perhaps matches TRBD1 (5 bases). V was pared by 8 bases and J by 1 base, with 13 bases between. Germline loops: CDR1 SEHNR, CDR2 FQNEAQ (reference sequence). This CDR3 contains 14 residues.

This chain links TRBV2 with TRBJ1-2; D perhaps matches TRBD1 (6 bases). Germline assignment: CDR1 SNHLY and CDR2 FYNNEI. V was cut by 1 base and J by 6 bases, with 12 bases left in between. The CDR3 has 14 residues. The CDR3 is CASSEEQGIHGYTF. CDR3 nucleotides: TGTGCCAGCAGTGAAGAACAGGGAATACATGGCTACACCTTC.

The CDR3 DNA sequence: TGTGCCTGGAGTCCCTACCAGGGGTTAAGCAATCAGCCCCAGCATTTT. Translating gives CAWSPYQGLSNQPQHF. The rearrangement uses TRBV30 and TRBJ1-5; D is perhaps TRBD1 (6 bases). Germline V lookup: CDR1 GTSNPN, CDR2 SVGIG (reference sequence). The CDR3 consists of 16 residues. The V end lost 2 bases, the J end lost 1 base, and 15 bases lay between the germline ends.

This chain connects TRBV4-1 to TRBJ1-4; 7 bases are a match to TRBD1. The CDR3 length is 16 residues. Germline V CDR1 and CDR2: MGHRA, YSYEKL. V was clipped by 1 base and J by 8 bases; unmatched bases: 10. The CDR3 sequence is CASSQGRQGWEEKLFF. The DNA of the CDR3 is TGCGCCAGCAGCCAAGGTCGACAGGGTTGGGAGGAAAAACTGTTTTTT.

The V gene is TRBV9, the J gene TRBJ1-5; D may be TRBD1 (6 bases). V was clipped by 0 bases and J by 4 bases, with 8 bases between them. This CDR3 is built from 14 residues. Germline loops: CDR1 SGDLS, CDR2 YYNGEE. The CDR3 DNA sequence: TGTGCCAGCAGCGTAGAGGGGGGGAATCAGCCCCAGCATTTT. It translates to CASSVEGGNQPQHF.

This clone was counted between two and nine times. This chain joins TRBV7-9 and TRBJ1-1; 7 bases fit TRBD1. CDR1 and CDR2 from the germline V gene are SEHNR and FQNEAQ (reference sequence). The V and J ends lost 1 base and 3 bases, in that order; junction bases with no gene match: 2. The CDR3 contains 14 residues. CDR3 nucleotides: TGTGCCAGCAGCTTAGGGCAGGGGGACACTGAAGCTTTCTTT. Translation gives CASSLGQGDTEAFF.

The chain couples TRBV5-4 to TRBJ1-1; no reliable D call. The CDR3 has 11 residues. Trimming shortened V by 5 bases and J by 3 bases, and 5 bases separated the two germline ends. Germline V CDR1 and CDR2: SGHNT, YYREEE (reference sequence). The CDR3 DNA follows: TGTGCCAGCAGTTCCTACACTGAAGCTTTCTTT. Protein: CASSSYTEAFF.

The chain uses TRBV9 and TRBJ1-3; 7 bases align to TRBD1. V gave up 4 bases and J gave up 9 bases; unmatched junction bases: 13. CDR3 length: 15 amino acids. Per the germline V gene, CDR1 is SGDLS and CDR2 is YYNGEE. CDR3 DNA: TGTGCCAGCAGCACCTCGACAGGGCTTGCCGTCACCATATATTTT. It translates to CASSTSTGLAVTIYF.

The V call is TRBV6-6, the J call TRBJ2-3, with TRBD2 as a possible D gene (5 bases). The V end lost 9 bases, the J end lost 5 bases, and 15 bases lay between the germline ends. The CDR3 is made up of 13 amino acids. Germline V CDR1 and CDR2: MNHNY, SVGAGI (reference sequence). Here the CDR3 DNA reads TGTGCCAGTGGGAGTAGGGAAGTAGATACGCAGTATTTT. This translates into CASGSREVDTQYF.

Of note for this clone: The identical CDR3 is also encoded by other nucleotide sequences in the sample. V usage is TRBV29-1 and J usage is TRBJ2-1; a weak D match, TRBD2 (5 bases). Germline CDR1 is SQVTM and CDR2 is ANQGSEA. The CDR3 has 15 amino acids. V was clipped by 7 bases and J by 0 bases, with 16 bases between them. The CDR3 coding sequence is TGCAGCGGATCCCGGGGTACAGACTCCTACAATGAGCAGTTCTTC. Translating gives CSGSRGTDSYNEQFF.

This clone was seen just once. The J gene is TRBJ2-1, the V gene TRBV5-1; TRBD1 might be the D (5 bases). V gave up 2 bases and J gave up 7 bases, with 7 bases separating them. The germline V gene encodes CDR1 SGHRS and CDR2 YFSETQ. The CDR3 is 12 residues long. The CDR3 reads CASSFQGNEQFF. CDR3 nucleotides: TGCGCCAGCAGCTTTCAGGGAAATGAGCAGTTCTTC.

This chain links TRBV13 with TRBJ1-1; 7 positions agree with TRBD1. Trimming cost V 3 bases and J 1 base; bases outside gene matches: 5. The CDR3 length is 15 residues. The germline CDR1 and CDR2 sequences are PRHDT and FYEKMQ (reference sequence). The chain's CDR3 is CASSFEGQKNTEAFF. CDR3 DNA: TGTGCCAGCAGCTTCGAGGGACAGAAGAACACTGAAGCTTTCTTT.

This clone was counted once. Written as DNA, the CDR3 is TGCGCCAGCAGCTCGGGACAGGGGGCAGGAGAGCAGTACTTC. It is translated as CASSSGQGAGEQYF. The V and J genes are TRBV5-1 and TRBJ2-7; 12 bases fit TRBD1. V lost 3 bases and J lost 7; bases outside the gene matches: 5. CDR1 SGHRS and CDR2 YFSETQ come from the germline V gene. The CDR3 has 14 amino acids.

The sample holds one count of this clone. V and J are TRBV11-2 and TRBJ2-5; TRBD2 matches 9 bases. There are 14 residues in the CDR3. Trimming removed 4 bases from V and 3 bases from J; junction bases left unmatched: 3. The V gene's germline CDR1 is SGHAT and CDR2 FQNNGV. The DNA for the CDR3 is TGTGCCAGCAGCTCTGGACTAGCGAAAGAGACCCAGTACTTC. The encoded protein is CASSSGLAKETQYF.

The chain is built from TRBV7-2 and TRBJ2-3; D remains ambiguous. The CDR3 covers 13 residues. CDR1 and CDR2 (germline): SGHTA, FQGNSA. Trimming took off 5 bases at V and 2 bases at J, with 8 bases between the two ends. The CDR3 spells CASSTADTDTQYF. CDR3 nucleotides: TGTGCCAGCAGCACCGCAGACACAGATACGCAGTATTTT.